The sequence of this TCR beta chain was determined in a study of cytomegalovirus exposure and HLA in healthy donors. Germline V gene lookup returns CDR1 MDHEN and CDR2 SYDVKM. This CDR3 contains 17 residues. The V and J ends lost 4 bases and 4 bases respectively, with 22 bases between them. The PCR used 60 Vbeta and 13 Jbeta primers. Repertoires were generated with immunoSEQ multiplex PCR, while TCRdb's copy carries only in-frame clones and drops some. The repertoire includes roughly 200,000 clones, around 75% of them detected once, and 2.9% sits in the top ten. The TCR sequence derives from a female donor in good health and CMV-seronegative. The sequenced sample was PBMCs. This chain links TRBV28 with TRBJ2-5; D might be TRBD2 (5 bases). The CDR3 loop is CASSSLSGLSLRETQYF. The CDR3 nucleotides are TGTGCCAGCAGTTCTTTATCGGGGTTGTCCCTCCGAGAGACCCAGTACTTC.